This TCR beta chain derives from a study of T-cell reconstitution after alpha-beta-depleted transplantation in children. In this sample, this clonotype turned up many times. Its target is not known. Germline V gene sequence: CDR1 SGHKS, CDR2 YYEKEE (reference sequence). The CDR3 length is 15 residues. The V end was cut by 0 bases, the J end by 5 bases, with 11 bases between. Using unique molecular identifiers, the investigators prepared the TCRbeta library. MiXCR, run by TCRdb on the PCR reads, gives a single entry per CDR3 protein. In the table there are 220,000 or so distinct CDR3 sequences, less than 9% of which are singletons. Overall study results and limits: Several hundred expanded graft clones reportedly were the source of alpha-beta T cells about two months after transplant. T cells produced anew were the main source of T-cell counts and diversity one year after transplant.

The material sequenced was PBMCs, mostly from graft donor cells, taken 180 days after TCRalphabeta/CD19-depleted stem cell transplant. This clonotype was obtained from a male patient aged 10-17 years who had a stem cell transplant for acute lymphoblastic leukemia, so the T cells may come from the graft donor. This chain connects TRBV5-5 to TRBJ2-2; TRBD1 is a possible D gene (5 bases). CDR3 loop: CASSLGRERTGELFF. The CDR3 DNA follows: TGTGCCAGCAGCTTGGGCAGGGAAAGAACCGGGGAGCTGTTTTTT.